A selection of T cell receptor beta chains follows, all from one sample in a study of cytomegalovirus exposure and HLA in healthy donors. TCRdb keeps only in-frame clones here, not all; method: immunoSEQ multiplex PCR. The data show 100,000 to 150,000 clones, nearly 90% seen once. Input material: PBMCs. These receptors came from a woman in her late teens or twenties in good health and CMV-seronegative. CDR3s include the opening cysteine and the closing phenylalanine or tryptophan. D genes are given only for firm matches. Clone size appears in some rows only: once, few, many, or a class for an expanded clone.

16,TRBJ2-1,-,-,TRBV5-8,TGTGCCAGCAGCTTGTTCAGCGGAGCATCCTACAATGAGCAGTTCTTC,CASSLFSGASYNEQFF
12,TRBJ1-5,-,-,TRBV28,TGTGCCAGCAGTTCACTCCCTCAGCCCCAGCATTTT,CASSSLPQPQHF
14,TRBJ1-1,TRBD1,-,TRBV2,TGTGCCAGCAGTGGACAGGGTGAGGGCACTGAAGCTTTCTTT,CASSGQGEGTEAFF
14,TRBJ1-1,TRBD1,-,TRBV29-1,TGCAGCTCTACGACCGGGACAGGGATTTCTGAAGCTTTCTTT,CSSTTGTGISEAFF
13,TRBJ2-5,TRBD2,-,TRBV5-4,TGTGCCAGCAGCCCGGGGGGGCGAGAGACCCAGTACTTC,CASSPGGRETQYF
14,TRBJ1-1,-,-,TRBV2,TGTGCCAGCAGAACTAGGCCGGGGGAGACAGAAGCTTTCTTT,CASRTRPGETEAFF
16,TRBJ2-7,-,-,TRBV13,TGTGCCAGCAGTCGTAATACACTAGGGAGGTCCTACGAGCAGTACTTC,CASSRNTLGRSYEQYF
15,TRBJ2-1,-,-,TRBV2,TGTGCCAGCAGTGAAGGCGGGTATTCTGGCAATGAGCAGTTCTTC,CASSEGGYSGNEQFF
15,TRBJ1-1,-,once,TRBV5-4,TGTGCCAGCAGCTTGTTTAATGAGGCTCCCACTGAAGCTTTCTTT,CASSLFNEAPTEAFF
12,TRBJ1-1,TRBD1,-,TRBV7-9,TGTGCCAGCAGCCTACAGGACAGGGGGGCTTTCTTT,CASSLQDRGAFF
17,TRBJ1-6,TRBD1,-,TRBV6-1,TGTGCCAGCAGTGAACTGGGGTGGGACAGCTCTGGATCACCCCTCCACTTT,CASSELGWDSSGSPLHF
11,TRBJ1-4,TRBD1,-,TRBV10-2,TGCGCCACCTGGTCCGGGACAGGGGTGTTTTTT,CATWSGTGVFF
17,TRBJ2-7,-,-,TRBV5-1,TGCGCCAGCAGCTTTGATCGACCAGAGTCGGGTTTTCGGGAGCAGTACTTC,CASSFDRPESGFREQYF
14,TRBJ2-5,TRBD2,-,TRBV13,TGTGCCAGCAGCTTATTAAGCGGGGGAGAGACCCAGTACTTC,CASSLLSGGETQYF
14,TRBJ2-3,-,-,TRBV10-2,TGCGCCAGCAGTGTAGTTCACGGCACAGATACGCAGTATTTT,CASSVVHGTDTQYF
13,TRBJ1-1,-,-,TRBV19,TGTGCCAGTAGTACAGGGGTGGTCACTGAAGCTTTCTTT,CASSTGVVTEAFF
16,TRBJ2-4,TRBD1,-,TRBV11-3,TGTGCCAGCAGCCCCGGGACAGGGCTCGCCAAAAACATTCAGTACTTC,CASSPGTGLAKNIQYF
15,TRBJ1-1,-,once,TRBV7-8,TGTGCCAGCAGCCCCTTTCAGGGTATGAACACTGAAGCTTTCTTT,CASSPFQGMNTEAFF
22,TRBJ2-4,TRBD2,-,TRBV9,TGTGCCAGCAGCCATGGGGCTAGCGGGGTAGACCACAAACTATTAGCCAAAAACATTCAGTACTTC,CASSHGASGVDHKLLAKNIQYF
19,TRBJ2-5,TRBD2,-,TRBV10-3,TGTGCCATCAGTGATGACCAAAGACTAGCGGGGCCCCCGGGGGAGACCCAGTACTTC,CAISDDQRLAGPPGETQYF
15,TRBJ2-7,TRBD2,-,TRBV5-4,TGTGCCAGCAGGGGGACTAGCGGGGACTCCTACGAGCAGTACTTC,CASRGTSGDSYEQYF
15,TRBJ1-2,TRBD1,-,TRBV6-5,TGTGCCAGCAGTCCCAGGACAGGGACCTTCTATGGCTACACCTTC,CASSPRTGTFYGYTF
12,TRBJ2-7,TRBD2,-,TRBV7-9,TGTGCCAGCAGGGGAGGGCCGTACGAGCAGTACTTC,CASRGGPYEQYF
16,TRBJ1-1,TRBD1,few,TRBV7-9,TGTGCCAGCAGCTTCGGATTAAAGACAGGGTCCACTGAAGCTTTCTTT,CASSFGLKTGSTEAFF
16,TRBJ2-3,TRBD2,-,TRBV7-2,TGTGCCAGCAGTCCAGCTAGACTAGCGGGGCGGGATACGCAGTATTTT,CASSPARLAGRDTQYF
15,TRBJ1-1,-,-,TRBV9,TGTGCCAGCAGCCCGCCGGGGGGGGCGAGCACTGAAGCTTTCTTT,CASSPPGGASTEAFF
15,TRBJ2-1,-,-,TRBV18,TGTGCCAGCTCACCAGGCGACCTAGTTTCATTTGAGCAGTTCTTC,CASSPGDLVSFEQFF
14,TRBJ1-5,-,-,TRBV28,TGTGCCAGCAGTTTGGCCGCTTCCCATCAGCCCCAGCATTTT,CASSLAASHQPQHF
14,TRBJ1-1,-,-,TRBV5-1,TGCGCCAGCAGCTCAGGTTCGCCCCGCGCTGAAGCTTTCTTT,CASSSGSPRAEAFF
14,TRBJ2-4,-,-,TRBV7-2,TGTGCCAGCAGCTTAGTTCCGTTCGGGGACATTCAGTACTTC,CASSLVPFGDIQYF
14,TRBJ2-3,-,-,TRBV7-9,TGTGCCAGCAGCCCTGGGACTTACACAGATACGCAGTATTTT,CASSPGTYTDTQYF
13,TRBJ1-2,TRBD1,-,TRBV5-1,TGCGCCAGCAGCACGGGACAGGGGGCCGACTACACCTTC,CASSTGQGADYTF